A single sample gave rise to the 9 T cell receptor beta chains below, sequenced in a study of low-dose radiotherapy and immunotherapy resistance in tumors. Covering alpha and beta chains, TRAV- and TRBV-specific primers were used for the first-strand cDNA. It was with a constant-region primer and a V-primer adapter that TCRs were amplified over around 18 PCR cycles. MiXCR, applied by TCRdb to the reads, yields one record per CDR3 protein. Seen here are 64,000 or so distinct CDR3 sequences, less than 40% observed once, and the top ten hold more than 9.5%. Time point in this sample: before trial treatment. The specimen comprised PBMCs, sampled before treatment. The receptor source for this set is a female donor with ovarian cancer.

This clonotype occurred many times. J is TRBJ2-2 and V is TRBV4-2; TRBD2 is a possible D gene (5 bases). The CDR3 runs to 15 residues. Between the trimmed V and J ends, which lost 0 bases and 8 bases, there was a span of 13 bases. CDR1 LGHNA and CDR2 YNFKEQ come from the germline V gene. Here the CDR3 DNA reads TGTGCCAGCAGCCAAGATCTTAGGGAGTCGGGGGAGCTGTTTTTT. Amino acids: CASSQDLRESGELFF.

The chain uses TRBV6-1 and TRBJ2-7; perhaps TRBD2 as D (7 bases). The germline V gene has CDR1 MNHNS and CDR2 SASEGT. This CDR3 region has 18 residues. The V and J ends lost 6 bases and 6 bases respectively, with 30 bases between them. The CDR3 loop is CASSSTHLGGGLFGEQYF. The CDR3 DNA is TGTGCCAGCAGCTCCACCCACCTAGGGGGGGGGCTCTTCGGCGAGCAGTACTTC.

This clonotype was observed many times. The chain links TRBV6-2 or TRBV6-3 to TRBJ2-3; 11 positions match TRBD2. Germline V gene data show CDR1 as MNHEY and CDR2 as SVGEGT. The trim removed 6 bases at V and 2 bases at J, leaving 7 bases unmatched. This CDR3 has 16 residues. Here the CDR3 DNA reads TGTGCCAGCAGGCGAGAACTAGCGGGAGCCACAGATACGCAGTATTTT. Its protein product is CASRRELAGATDTQYF.

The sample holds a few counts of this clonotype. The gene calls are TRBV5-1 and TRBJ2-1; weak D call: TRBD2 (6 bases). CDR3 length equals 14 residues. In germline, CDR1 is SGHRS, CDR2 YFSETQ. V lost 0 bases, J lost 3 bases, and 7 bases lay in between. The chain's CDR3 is CASSLGLDYNEQFF. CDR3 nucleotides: TGCGCCAGCAGCTTGGGACTAGACTACAATGAGCAGTTCTTC.

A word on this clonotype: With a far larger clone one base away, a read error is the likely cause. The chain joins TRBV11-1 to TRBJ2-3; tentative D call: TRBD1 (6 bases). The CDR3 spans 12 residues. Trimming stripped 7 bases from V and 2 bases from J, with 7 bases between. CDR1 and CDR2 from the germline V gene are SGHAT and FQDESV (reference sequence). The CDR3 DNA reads TGTGCCAGCAACAGGGCCACAGATACGCAGTATTTT. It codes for CASNRATDTQYF.

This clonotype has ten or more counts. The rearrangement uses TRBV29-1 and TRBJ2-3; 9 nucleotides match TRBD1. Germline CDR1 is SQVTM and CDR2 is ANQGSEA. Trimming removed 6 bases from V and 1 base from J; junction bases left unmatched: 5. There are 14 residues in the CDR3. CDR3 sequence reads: CSVDRGAGTDTQYF. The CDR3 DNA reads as TGCAGCGTGGACAGGGGCGCCGGCACAGATACGCAGTATTTT.

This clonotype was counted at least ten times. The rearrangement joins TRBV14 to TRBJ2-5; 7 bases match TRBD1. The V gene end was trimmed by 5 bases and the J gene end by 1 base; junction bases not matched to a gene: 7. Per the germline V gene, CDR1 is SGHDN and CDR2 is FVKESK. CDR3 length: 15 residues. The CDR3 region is CASSYDTGVQETQYF. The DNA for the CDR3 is TGTGCCAGCAGCTACGACACAGGGGTCCAAGAGACCCAGTACTTC. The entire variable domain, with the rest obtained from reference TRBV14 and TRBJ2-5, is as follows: EAGVTQFPSHSVIEKGQTVTLRCDPISGHDNLYWYRRVMGKEIKFLLHFVKESKQDESGMPNNRFLAERTGGTYSTLKVQPAELEDSGVYFCASSYDTGVQETQYFGPGTRLLVL.

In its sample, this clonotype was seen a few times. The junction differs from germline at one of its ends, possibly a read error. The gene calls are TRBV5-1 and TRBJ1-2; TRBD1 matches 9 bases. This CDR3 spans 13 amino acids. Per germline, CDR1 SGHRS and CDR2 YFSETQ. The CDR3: CASSPGQGYGYTF. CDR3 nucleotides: TGTGCCAGTAGTCCGGGACAGGGCTATGGCTACACCTTC.

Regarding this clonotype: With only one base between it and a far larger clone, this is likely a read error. CDR3 DNA: TGTGCCAGCTCGCGGACAGGGGGCATCTACGAGCAGTACTTC. This encodes CASSRTGGIYEQYF. The V gene is TRBV6-8, the J gene TRBJ2-7; TRBD1 aligns across 11 bases. Losses at the gene ends were 8 bases for V and 3 bases for J; bases not matched to a gene: 6. CDR3 length: 14 residues. Germline V CDR1 and CDR2: MNHGY, SAAAGT.